These T cell receptor beta chains were read from a single sample in a study of T cell responses to AZD1222 COVID-19 vaccine. Generated by immunoSEQ multiplex PCR, the TCRdb table keeps only in-frame clones and is missing some. In the table there are about 140,000 clones, roughly 92% of which are singletons. Here the sequenced sample was peripheral blood, taken on day 0 of AZD1222 vaccination. All receptors derive from an adult in good health. The CDR3 runs from the conserved cysteine through the conserved F or W. D genes are given only for firm matches. Clone size is given for some rows only: seen once, a few or many times, or a class if the clone is expanded.

d_gene: NA
j_gene: TRBJ1-6
v_gene: TRBV6-5
abundance: NA
CDR3nt: TGTGCCAGCGGCCGGGTGGCGGGATATAATTCACCCCTCCACTTT
CDR3aa: CASGRVAGYNSPLHF

d_gene: TRBD1
j_gene: TRBJ2-3
v_gene: TRBV19
abundance: NA
CDR3nt: TGTGCCAGTAGTATTACAGGGGCAGGGGATACGCAGTATTTT
CDR3aa: CASSITGAGDTQYF

d_gene: NA
j_gene: TRBJ2-7
v_gene: TRBV27
abundance: NA
CDR3nt: TGTGCCAGCAGTTTATCCTTTCCGAGTGGCTACGAGCAGTACTTC
CDR3aa: CASSLSFPSGYEQYF

d_gene: TRBD1
j_gene: TRBJ1-1
v_gene: TRBV19
abundance: NA
CDR3nt: TGTGCCAGTAGTCGACCGGGACAGCGCTCTGAAGCTTTCTTT
CDR3aa: CASSRPGQRSEAFF

d_gene: TRBD1
j_gene: TRBJ2-1
v_gene: TRBV6-4
abundance: NA
CDR3nt: TGTGCCAGCAGTGACTCCATACCGGGACAGGGGTATACTGAGCAGTTCTTC
CDR3aa: CASSDSIPGQGYTEQFF

d_gene: NA
j_gene: TRBJ2-7
v_gene: TRBV10-3
abundance: NA
CDR3nt: TGTGCCATCAGATCCTCAGGGGACCACGGGCAGTACTTC
CDR3aa: CAIRSSGDHGQYF

d_gene: NA
j_gene: TRBJ2-3
v_gene: TRBV7-9
abundance: NA
CDR3nt: TGTGCCAGCAGCTTAGGGGCAGATACGCAGTATTTT
CDR3aa: CASSLGADTQYF

d_gene: TRBD1
j_gene: TRBJ2-7
v_gene: TRBV3-1/TRBV3-2
abundance: NA
CDR3nt: TGTGCCAGCAGCCTTCTCGGGACAGGACCGTACGAGCAGTACTTC
CDR3aa: CASSLLGTGPYEQYF

d_gene: TRBD1
j_gene: TRBJ1-2
v_gene: TRBV18
abundance: NA
CDR3nt: TGTGCCAGCGTGTTTGGGACAGGGGCGCTTGGTGGCTACACCTTC
CDR3aa: CASVFGTGALGGYTF

d_gene: NA
j_gene: TRBJ2-2
v_gene: TRBV18
abundance: once
CDR3nt: TGTGCCAGCTCCCTGCTCGGGACGGCGAACACCGGGGAGCTGTTTTTT
CDR3aa: CASSLLGTANTGELFF

d_gene: NA
j_gene: TRBJ2-2
v_gene: TRBV7-9
abundance: few
CDR3nt: TGTGCCAGCAGCTTGCGGGTCGACACCGGGGAGCTGTTTTTT
CDR3aa: CASSLRVDTGELFF

d_gene: NA
j_gene: TRBJ2-7
v_gene: TRBV28
abundance: NA
CDR3nt: TGTGCCAGCAGTTTGGGGCAGTCCTACGAGCAGTACTTC
CDR3aa: CASSLGQSYEQYF

d_gene: TRBD2
j_gene: TRBJ2-7
v_gene: TRBV6-5
abundance: NA
CDR3nt: TGTGCCAGCAGAACCCTAGCGGGAGTAGTGTACGAGCAGTACTTC
CDR3aa: CASRTLAGVVYEQYF

d_gene: NA
j_gene: TRBJ2-3
v_gene: TRBV7-2
abundance: NA
CDR3nt: TGTGCCAGCAGCTTATCTATCCAAGATACGCAGTATTTT
CDR3aa: CASSLSIQDTQYF

d_gene: NA
j_gene: TRBJ1-6
v_gene: TRBV6-5
abundance: NA
CDR3nt: TGTGCCAGCAGATCCCCGGGGCCCAATAATTCACCCCTCCACTTT
CDR3aa: CASRSPGPNNSPLHF

d_gene: TRBD1
j_gene: TRBJ2-7
v_gene: TRBV6-1
abundance: NA
CDR3nt: TGTGCCAGCAGTGACCTTCACGGACAGGGTAGCAACTACGAGCAGTACTTC
CDR3aa: CASSDLHGQGSNYEQYF